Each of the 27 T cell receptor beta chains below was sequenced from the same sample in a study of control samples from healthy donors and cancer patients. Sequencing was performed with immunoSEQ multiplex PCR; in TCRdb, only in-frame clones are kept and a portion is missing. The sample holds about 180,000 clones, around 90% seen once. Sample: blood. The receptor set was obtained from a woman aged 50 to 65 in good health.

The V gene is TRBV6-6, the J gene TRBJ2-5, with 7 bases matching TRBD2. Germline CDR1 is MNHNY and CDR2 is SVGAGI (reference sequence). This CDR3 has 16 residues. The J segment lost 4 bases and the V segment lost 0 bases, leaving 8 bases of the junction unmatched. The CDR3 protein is CASSYSGGFDRETQYF. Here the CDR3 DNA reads TGTGCCAGCAGTTACTCGGGAGGGTTTGATCGAGAGACCCAGTACTTC.

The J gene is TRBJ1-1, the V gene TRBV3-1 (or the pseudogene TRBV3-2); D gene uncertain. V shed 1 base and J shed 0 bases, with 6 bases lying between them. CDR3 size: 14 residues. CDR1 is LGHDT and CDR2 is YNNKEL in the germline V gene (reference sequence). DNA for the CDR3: TGTGCCAGCAGCCAAGGGCAGATGAACACTGAAGCTTTCTTT. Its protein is CASSQGQMNTEAFF.

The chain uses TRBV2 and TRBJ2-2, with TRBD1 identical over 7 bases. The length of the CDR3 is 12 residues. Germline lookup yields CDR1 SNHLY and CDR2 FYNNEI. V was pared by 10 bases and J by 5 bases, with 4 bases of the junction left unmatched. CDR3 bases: TGTGCCACCACAGGGGTGACCGGGGAGCTGTTTTTT. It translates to CATTGVTGELFF.

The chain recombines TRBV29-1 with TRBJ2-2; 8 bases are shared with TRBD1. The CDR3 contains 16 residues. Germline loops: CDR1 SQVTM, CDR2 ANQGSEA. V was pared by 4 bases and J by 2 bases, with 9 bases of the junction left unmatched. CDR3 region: CSVVERDRQNTGELFF. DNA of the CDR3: TGCAGCGTTGTCGAAAGGGACAGGCAAAACACCGGGGAGCTGTTTTTT.

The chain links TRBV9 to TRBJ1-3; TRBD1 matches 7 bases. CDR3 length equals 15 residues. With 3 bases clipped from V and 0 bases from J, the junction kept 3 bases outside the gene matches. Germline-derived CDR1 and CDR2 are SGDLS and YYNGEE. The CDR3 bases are TGTGCCAGCAGCGCCCGGGACAGCTCTGGAAACACCATATATTTT. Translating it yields CASSARDSSGNTIYF.

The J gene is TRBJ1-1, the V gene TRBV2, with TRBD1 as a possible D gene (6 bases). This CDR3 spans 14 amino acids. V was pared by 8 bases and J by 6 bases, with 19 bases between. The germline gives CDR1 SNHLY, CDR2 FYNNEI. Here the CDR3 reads CASGNRDIKAEAFF. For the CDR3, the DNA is TGTGCCAGCGGTAACCGGGACATAAAGGCTGAAGCTTTCTTT.

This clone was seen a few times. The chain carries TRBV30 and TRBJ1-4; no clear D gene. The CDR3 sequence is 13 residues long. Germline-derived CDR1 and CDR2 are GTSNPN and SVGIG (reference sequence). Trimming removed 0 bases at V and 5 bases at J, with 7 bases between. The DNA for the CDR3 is TGTGCCTGGAGTGTTAGTTGGAATGAAAAACTGTTTTTT. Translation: CAWSVSWNEKLFF.

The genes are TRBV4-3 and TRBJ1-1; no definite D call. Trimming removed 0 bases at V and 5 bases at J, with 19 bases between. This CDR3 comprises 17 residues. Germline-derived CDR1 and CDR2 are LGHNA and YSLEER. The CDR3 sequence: CASSQEPPPGLWTEAFF. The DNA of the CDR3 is TGCGCCAGCAGCCAAGAACCGCCTCCCGGTCTTTGGACTGAAGCTTTCTTT.

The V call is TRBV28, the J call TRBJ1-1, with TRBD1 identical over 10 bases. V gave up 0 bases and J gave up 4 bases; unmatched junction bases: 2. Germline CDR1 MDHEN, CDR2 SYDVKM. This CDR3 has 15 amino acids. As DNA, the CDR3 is TGTGCCAGCAGTTTATGGACAGGGGGCCCCACTGAAGCTTTCTTT. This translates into CASSLWTGGPTEAFF. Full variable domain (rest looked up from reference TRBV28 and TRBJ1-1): DVKVTQSSRYLVKRTGEKVFLECVQDMDHENMFWYRQDPGLGLRLIYFSYDVKMKEKGDIPEGYSVSREKKERFSLILESASTNQTSMYLCASSLWTGGPTEAFFGQGTRLTVV.

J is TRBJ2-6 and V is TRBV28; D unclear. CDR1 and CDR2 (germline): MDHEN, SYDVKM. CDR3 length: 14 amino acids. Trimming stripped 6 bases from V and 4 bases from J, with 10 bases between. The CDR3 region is CASSLLQGANVLTF. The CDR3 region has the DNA TGTGCCAGCAGCCTACTGCAGGGGGCCAACGTCCTGACTTTC.

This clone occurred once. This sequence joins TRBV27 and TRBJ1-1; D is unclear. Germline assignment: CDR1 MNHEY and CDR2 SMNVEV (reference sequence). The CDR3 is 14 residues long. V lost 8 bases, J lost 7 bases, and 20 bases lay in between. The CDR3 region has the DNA TGTGCCAGCTGTAGGGTAGGGAGCGGATATGAAGCTTTCTTT. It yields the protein CASCRVGSGYEAFF.

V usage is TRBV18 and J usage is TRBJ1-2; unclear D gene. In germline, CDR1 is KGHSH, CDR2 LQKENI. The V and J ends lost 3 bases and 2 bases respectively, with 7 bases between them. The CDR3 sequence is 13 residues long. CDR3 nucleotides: TGTGCCAGCTCACCGGAGCAGAACTATGGCTACACCTTC. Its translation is CASSPEQNYGYTF. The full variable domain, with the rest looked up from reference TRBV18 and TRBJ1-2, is NAGVMQNPRHLVRRRGQEARLRCSPMKGHSHVYWYRQLPEEGLKFMVYLQKENIIDESGMPKERFSAEFPKEGPSILRIQQVVRGDSAAYFCASSPEQNYGYTFGSGTRLTVV.

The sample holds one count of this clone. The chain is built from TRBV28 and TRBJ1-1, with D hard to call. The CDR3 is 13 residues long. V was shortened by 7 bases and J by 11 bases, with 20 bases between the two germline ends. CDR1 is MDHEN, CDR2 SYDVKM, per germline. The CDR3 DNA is TGTGCCAGCAAGGCCCCGGCCCGACCGGCGGCTTTCTTT. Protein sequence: CASKAPARPAAFF.

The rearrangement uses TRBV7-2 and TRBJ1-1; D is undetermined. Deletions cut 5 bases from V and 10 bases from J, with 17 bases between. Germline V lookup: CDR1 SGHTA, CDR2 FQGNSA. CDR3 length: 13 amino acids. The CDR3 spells CASSREAGVGAFF. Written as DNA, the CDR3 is TGTGCCAGCAGCCGAGAAGCAGGTGTCGGAGCTTTCTTT.

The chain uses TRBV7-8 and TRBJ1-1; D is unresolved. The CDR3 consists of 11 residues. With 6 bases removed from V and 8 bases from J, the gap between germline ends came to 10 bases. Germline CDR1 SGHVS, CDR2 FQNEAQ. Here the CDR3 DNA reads TGTGCCAGCAGTGGTAGTCGGGAAGCTTTCTTT. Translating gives CASSGSREAFF.

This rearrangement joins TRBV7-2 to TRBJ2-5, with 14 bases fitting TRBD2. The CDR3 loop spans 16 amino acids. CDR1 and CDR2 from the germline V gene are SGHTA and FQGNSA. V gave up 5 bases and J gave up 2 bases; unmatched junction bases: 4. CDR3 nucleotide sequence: TGTGCCAGCAGCGCCGGACTAGCGGGGGGACAAGAGACCCAGTACTTC. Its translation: CASSAGLAGGQETQYF. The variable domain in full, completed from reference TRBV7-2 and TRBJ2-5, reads GAGVSQSPSNKVTEKGKDVELRCDPISGHTALYWYRQSLGQGLEFLIYFQGNSAPDKSGLPSDRFSAERTGGSVSTLTIQRTQQEDSAVYLCASSAGLAGGQETQYFGPGTRLLVL.

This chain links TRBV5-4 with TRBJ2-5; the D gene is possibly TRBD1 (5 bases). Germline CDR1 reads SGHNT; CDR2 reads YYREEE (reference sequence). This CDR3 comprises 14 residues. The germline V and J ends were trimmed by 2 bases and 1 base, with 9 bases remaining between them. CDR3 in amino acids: CASSFGQGQETQYF. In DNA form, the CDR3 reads TGTGCCAGCAGCTTTGGCCAGGGCCAAGAGACCCAGTACTTC.

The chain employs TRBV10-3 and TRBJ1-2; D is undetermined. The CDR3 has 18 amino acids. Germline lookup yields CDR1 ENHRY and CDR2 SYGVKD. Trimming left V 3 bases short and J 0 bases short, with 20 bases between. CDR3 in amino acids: CAISDLPGQETSNYGYTF. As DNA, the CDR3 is TGTGCCATCAGTGACCTCCCGGGTCAGGAGACTTCTAACTATGGCTACACCTTC.

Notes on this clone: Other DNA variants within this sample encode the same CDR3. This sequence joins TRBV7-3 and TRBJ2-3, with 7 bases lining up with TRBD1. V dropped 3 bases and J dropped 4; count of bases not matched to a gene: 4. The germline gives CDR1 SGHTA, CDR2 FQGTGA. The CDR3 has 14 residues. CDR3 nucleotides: TGTGCCAGCAGCTTCACAGGGGTGGCAGATACGCAGTATTTT. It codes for CASSFTGVADTQYF.

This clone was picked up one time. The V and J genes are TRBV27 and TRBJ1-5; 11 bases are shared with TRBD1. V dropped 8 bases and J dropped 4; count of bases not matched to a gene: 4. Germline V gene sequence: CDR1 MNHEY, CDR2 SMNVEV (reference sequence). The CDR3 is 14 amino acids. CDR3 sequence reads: CASSRDRGNQPQHF. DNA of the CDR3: TGTGCCAGCTCCCGGGACAGGGGGAATCAGCCCCAGCATTTT.

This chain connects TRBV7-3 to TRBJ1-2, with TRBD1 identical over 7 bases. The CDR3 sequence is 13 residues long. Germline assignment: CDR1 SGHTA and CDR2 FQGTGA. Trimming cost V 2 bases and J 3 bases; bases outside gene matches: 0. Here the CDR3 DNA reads TGTGCCAGCAGCTTACAGGGGGACTATGGCTACACCTTC. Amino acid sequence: CASSLQGDYGYTF.

CDR3 residues: CAWGPAGSLRNEQFF. The CDR3 DNA sequence: TGTGCCTGGGGCCCCGCGGGCTCCTTGAGAAATGAGCAGTTCTTC. This chain connects TRBV30 to TRBJ2-1; tentatively, D is TRBD2 (5 bases). V was shortened by 5 bases and J by 7 bases, with 21 bases between the two germline ends. The CDR3 has 15 residues. Germline V gene data show CDR1 as GTSNPN and CDR2 as SVGIG (reference sequence).

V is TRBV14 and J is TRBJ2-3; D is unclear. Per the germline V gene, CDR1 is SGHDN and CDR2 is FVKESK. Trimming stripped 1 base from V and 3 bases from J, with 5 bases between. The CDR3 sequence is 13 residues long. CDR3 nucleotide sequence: TGTGCCAGCAGCCAAGCTCGGACAGATACGCAGTATTTT. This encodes CASSQARTDTQYF.

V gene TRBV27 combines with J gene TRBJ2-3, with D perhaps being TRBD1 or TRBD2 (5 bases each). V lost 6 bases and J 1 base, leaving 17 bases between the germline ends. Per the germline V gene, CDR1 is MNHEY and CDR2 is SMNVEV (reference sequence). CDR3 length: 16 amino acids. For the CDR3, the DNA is TGTGCCAGCAGAGACCGGGGCCTCGGGCGCACAGATACGCAGTATTTT. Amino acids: CASRDRGLGRTDTQYF.

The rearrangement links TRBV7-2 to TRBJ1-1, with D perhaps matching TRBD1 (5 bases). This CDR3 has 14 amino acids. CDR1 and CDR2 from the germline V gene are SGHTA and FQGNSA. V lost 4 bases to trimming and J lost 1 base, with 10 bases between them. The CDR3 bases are TGTGCCAGCAGCTCGGGACCGGCGAACACTGAAGCTTTCTTT. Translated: CASSSGPANTEAFF.

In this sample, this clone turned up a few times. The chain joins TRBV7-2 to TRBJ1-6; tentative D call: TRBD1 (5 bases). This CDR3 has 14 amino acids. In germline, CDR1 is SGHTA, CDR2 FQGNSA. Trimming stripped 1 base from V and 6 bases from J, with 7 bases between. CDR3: CASSLEQVNSPLHF. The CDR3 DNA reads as TGTGCCAGCAGCTTAGAACAGGTTAATTCACCCCTCCACTTT.

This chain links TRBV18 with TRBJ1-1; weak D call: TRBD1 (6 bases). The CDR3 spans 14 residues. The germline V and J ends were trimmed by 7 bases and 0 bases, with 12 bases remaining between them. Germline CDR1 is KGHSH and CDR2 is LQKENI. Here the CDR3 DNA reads TGTGCCAGCTTAGCGGACAGACTGAACACTGAAGCTTTCTTT. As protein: CASLADRLNTEAFF.